These 2 T cell receptor beta chains came from one sample sequenced in a study of T cell responses to AZD1222 COVID-19 vaccine. Assay: immunoSEQ multiplex PCR; the TCRdb copy retains only in-frame clones and omits some. The repertoire holds around 15,000 clones, less than 85% seen once, with around 40% in the top ten. The source material was peripheral blood, sampled 28 days after the second AZD1222 dose. The origin of the receptors is an adult who received the AZD1222 COVID-19 vaccine.

The rearrangement joins TRBV7-3 to TRBJ2-5; maybe TRBD1 (5 bases). The V and J ends lost 0 bases and 5 bases respectively, with 10 bases between them. The CDR3 totals 14 residues. CDR1 is SGHTA and CDR2 is FQGTGA in the germline V gene. The CDR3 region is CASSLTAGLETQYF. The CDR3 region has the DNA TGTGCCAGCAGCTTAACGGCAGGGCTGGAGACCCAGTACTTC.

The rearrangement uses TRBV19 and TRBJ1-2; 8 bases match TRBD1. Germline CDR1 is LNHDA and CDR2 is SQIVND (reference sequence). The CDR3 consists of 15 residues. The V segment lost 5 bases and the J segment 2 bases; nucleotides outside the gene matches: 7. The CDR3 nucleotides read TGTGCCAGTAGTCGGACAGGGATGGGCAACTATGGCTACACCTTC. Translating gives CASSRTGMGNYGYTF. Variable domain in full (rest from reference TRBV19 and TRBJ1-2): DGGITQSPKYLFRKEGQNVTLSCEQNLNHDAMYWYRQDPGQGLRLIYYSQIVNDFQKGDIAEGYSVSREKKESFPLTVTSAQKNPTAFYLCASSRTGMGNYGYTFGSGTRLTVV.